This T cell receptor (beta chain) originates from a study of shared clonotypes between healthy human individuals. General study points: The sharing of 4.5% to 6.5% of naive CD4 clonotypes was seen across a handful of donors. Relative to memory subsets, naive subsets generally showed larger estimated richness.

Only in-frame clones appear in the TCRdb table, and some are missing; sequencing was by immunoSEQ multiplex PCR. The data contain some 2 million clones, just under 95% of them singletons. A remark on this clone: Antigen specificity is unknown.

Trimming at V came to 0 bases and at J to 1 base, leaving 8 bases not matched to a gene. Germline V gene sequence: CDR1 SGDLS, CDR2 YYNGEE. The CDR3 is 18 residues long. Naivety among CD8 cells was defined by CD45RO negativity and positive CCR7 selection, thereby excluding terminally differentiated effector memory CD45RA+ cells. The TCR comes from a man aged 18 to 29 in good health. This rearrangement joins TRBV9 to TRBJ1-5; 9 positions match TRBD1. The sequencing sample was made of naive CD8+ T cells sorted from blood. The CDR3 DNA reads TGTGCCAGCAGCGTAGAGGGGGACAGGGTGAGGAGCAATCAGCCCCAGCATTTT. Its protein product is CASSVEGDRVRSNQPQHF. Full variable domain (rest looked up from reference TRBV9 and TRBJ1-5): DSGVTQTPKHLITATGQRVTLRCSPRSGDLSVYWYQQSLDQGLQFLIQYYNGEERAKGNILERFSAQQFPDLHSELNLSSLELGDSALYFCASSVEGDRVRSNQPQHFGDGTRLSIL.